Presented here are 32 T cell receptor beta chains from one specimen sequenced in a study of blood T cells in healthy people across ages. A second PCR of about 6 to 11 cycles used a sample-barcoded 5' primer and a J-beta primer mix. Each CDR3 protein gets one entry after TCRdb re-called the 5' RACE reads with MiXCR. The data show hundreds of thousands of distinct CDR3 sequences, 20% to 30% seen once. This same sample was also part of a study on T cells of mothers and their children.

Sequencing used blood. The origin of the receptors is a boy aged 5-17 years in good health.

The J gene is TRBJ2-3, the V gene TRBV5-5, with D maybe TRBD2 (5 bases). The length of the CDR3 is 16 residues. CDR1 and CDR2 from the germline V gene are SGHKS and YYEKEE (reference sequence). V dropped 0 bases and J dropped 4 bases, with 15 bases sitting between them. CDR3 in amino acids: CASSLARPLGADTQYF. CDR3 sequence (DNA): TGTGCCAGCAGCTTGGCCCGCCCCCTGGGAGCAGATACGCAGTATTTT.

This clonotype appeared a single time. V usage is TRBV6-1 and J usage is TRBJ2-2; 8 bases fit TRBD1. J was trimmed by 7 bases and V by 4 bases; bases with no gene match: 8. Germline CDR1 and CDR2: MNHNS and SASEGT. The CDR3 has 15 residues. CDR3 bases: TGTGCCAGCAGTGTTGACAGGGGCCGGAGCGGGGAGCTGTTTTTT. It translates to CASSVDRGRSGELFF.

In DNA form, the CDR3 reads TGCAGCGTTCGTCGGGACTCGACCTACGAGCAGTACTTC. Amino acid sequence: CSVRRDSTYEQYF. The chain links TRBV29-1 to TRBJ2-7; TRBD2 might be the D (6 bases). Germline CDR1 is SQVTM and CDR2 is ANQGSEA. Trimming took off 5 bases at V and 2 bases at J, with 13 bases between the two ends. This CDR3 comprises 13 residues.

CDR3 sequence: CASSQDQAPNTEAFF. For the CDR3, the DNA is TGCGCCAGCAGCCAAGATCAGGCCCCGAACACTGAAGCTTTCTTT. This chain uses TRBV4-3 with TRBJ1-1; no clear D gene. The CDR3 runs to 15 residues. V was trimmed by 0 bases and J by 1 base, leaving 9 bases between them. The V gene's germline CDR1 is LGHNA and CDR2 YSLEER.

J is TRBJ2-5 and V is TRBV2, with 14 bases that match TRBD2. The J call may not be correct, given that the DNA end is closer to TRBJ2-1. CDR3 length: 16 amino acids. Germline CDR1 is SNHLY and CDR2 is FYNNEI. In DNA form, the CDR3 reads TGTGCCAGCAGTGCCGGGACTAGCGGGAGAGGGCTTGAGCAGTTCTTC. Protein product: CASSAGTSGRGLEQFF.

This clonotype was counted at least ten times. V gene TRBV10-3 combines with J gene TRBJ2-1, with a weak D call TRBD2 (5 bases). With 0 bases removed from V and 8 bases from J, the gap between germline ends came to 5 bases. The CDR3 is 12 residues long. CDR1 ENHRY and CDR2 SYGVKD come from the germline V gene. The chain's CDR3 is CAISESGDEQFF. The CDR3 DNA sequence: TGTGCCATCAGTGAGTCCGGGGATGAGCAGTTCTTC.

This clonotype was counted only a few times. The V gene is TRBV7-2, the J gene TRBJ2-2; D unresolved. CDR1 and CDR2 (germline): SGHTA, FQGNSA. The length of the CDR3 is 17 residues. The V gene lost 1 base and the J gene lost 0 bases, with 12 bases spanning the gap. The CDR3 region has the DNA TGTGCCAGCAGCTTAGGTCAGAAAGCCTCGAACACCGGGGAGCTGTTTTTT. Its translation is CASSLGQKASNTGELFF.

The table lists this clonotype with a few counts. J is TRBJ2-4 and V is TRBV7-6; TRBD2 aligns across 8 bases. J was trimmed by 8 bases and V by 5 bases; bases with no gene match: 11. Germline V lookup: CDR1 SGHVS, CDR2 FNYEAQ. The CDR3 has 15 amino acids. CDR3 DNA sequence: TGTGCCAGCAGCGGGTTGGGACTAGAAACGGACATTCAGTACTTC. Residues: CASSGLGLETDIQYF.

There are a few counts of this clonotype. The rearrangement joins TRBV20-1 to TRBJ2-3; D may be TRBD2 (5 bases). The CDR3 runs to 14 residues. Germline V gene data show CDR1 as DFQATT and CDR2 as SNEGSKA (reference sequence). V was trimmed by 5 bases and J by 2 bases, leaving 14 bases between them. The CDR3 region has the DNA TGCAGTGCTGATCTTAGCGACTCCACAGATACGCAGTATTTT. Its translation is CSADLSDSTDTQYF.

This clonotype appeared a few times. J is TRBJ2-7 and V is TRBV12-3 or TRBV12-4, with 7 positions matching TRBD1. Germline trimming cut 5 bases from V and 7 bases from J; bases unmatched to any gene: 5. This CDR3 has 12 residues. This CDR3 is CASSPGTAEQYF. In DNA form, the CDR3 reads TGTGCCAGCAGTCCAGGGACAGCTGAGCAGTACTTC.

V usage is TRBV6-4 and J usage is TRBJ2-3; perhaps TRBD2 as D (5 bases). Germline V gives CDR1 MRHNA, CDR2 SNTAGT. The V gene lost 3 bases and the J gene lost 4 bases, with 8 bases spanning the gap. CDR3 length: 13 residues. The CDR3 is CASSELEADTQYF. CDR3 coding DNA: TGTGCCAGCAGTGAACTAGAGGCAGATACGCAGTATTTT.

This clonotype was seen at least ten times. The V and J genes are TRBV6-1 and TRBJ1-1, with D perhaps TRBD1 (5 bases). The CDR3 is 14 residues long. Trimming left V 0 bases short and J 1 base short, with 6 bases between. Germline CDR1 is MNHNS and CDR2 is SASEGT. For the CDR3, the DNA is TGTGCCAGCAGTGAAGCTACAGGGAACACTGAAGCTTTCTTT. Protein: CASSEATGNTEAFF.

A few counts support this clonotype. The V gene is TRBV5-6, the J gene TRBJ1-2, with D perhaps TRBD1 (5 bases). Germline CDR1 reads SGHDT; CDR2 reads YYEEEE. Trimming took off 2 bases at V and 10 bases at J, with 21 bases between the two ends. This CDR3 has 15 residues. The CDR3 coding sequence is TGTGCCAGCAGCTTTTCGTCGGGGCAGGGACCTGACTACACCTTC. Protein sequence: CASSFSSGQGPDYTF. Based on the CDR3 plus reference TRBV5-6 and TRBJ1-2, the full variable domain is DAGVTQSPTHLIKTRGQQVTLRCSPKSGHDTVSWYQQALGQGPQFIFQYYEEEERQRGNFPDRFSGHQFPNYSSELNVNALLLGDSALYLCASSFSSGQGPDYTFGSGTRLTVV.

This chain connects TRBV6-1 to TRBJ2-4, with 10 bases lining up with TRBD2. Germline CDR1 and CDR2: MNHNS and SASEGT. The CDR3 has 21 amino acids. The trim removed 10 bases at V and 1 base at J, leaving 25 bases unmatched. CDR3 sequence reads: CAIQERRGLAGVIGAKNIQYF. The DNA of the CDR3 is TGTGCCATCCAAGAGAGGAGGGGGCTAGCGGGAGTCATAGGGGCCAAAAACATTCAGTACTTC.

The rearrangement uses TRBV28 and TRBJ2-7; tentative D call: TRBD2 (5 bases). From germline, CDR1 is MDHEN and CDR2 SYDVKM. The CDR3 sequence is 11 residues long. V dropped 5 bases and J dropped 11 bases, with 13 bases sitting between them. The CDR3 region has the DNA TGTGCCAGCAGTCCCGCGCGGGTAAAGTACTTC. It encodes CASSPARVKYF. The full variable domain, its missing parts supplied by reference TRBV28 and TRBJ2-7, is DVKVTQSSRYLVKRTGEKVFLECVQDMDHENMFWYRQDPGLGLRLIYFSYDVKMKEKGDIPEGYSVSREKKERFSLILESASTNQTSMYLCASSPARVKYFGPGTRLTVT.

V gene TRBV28 combines with J gene TRBJ2-7; the match to TRBD1 covers 7 bases. This CDR3 contains 16 residues. Germline V gene data show CDR1 as MDHEN and CDR2 as SYDVKM. V shed 5 bases, J shed 2 bases, and the junction held 12 bases outside the gene matches. CDR3 region: CASSRIRGRRPYEQYF. CDR3 DNA sequence: TGTGCCAGCAGTAGAATTAGGGGGCGCCGGCCCTACGAGCAGTACTTC.

The gene calls are TRBV7-2 and TRBJ2-3; 7 bases agree with TRBD2. V lost 8 bases, J lost 1 base, and 9 bases stayed unmatched. The CDR3 spans 15 residues. Germline CDR1 SGHTA, CDR2 FQGNSA. The CDR3 sequence: CASGERGYGTDTQYF. CDR3 DNA sequence: TGTGCCAGCGGGGAGCGGGGATACGGCACAGATACGCAGTATTTT. Based on the CDR3 plus reference TRBV7-2 and TRBJ2-3, the full variable domain is GAGVSQSPSNKVTEKGKDVELRCDPISGHTALYWYRQSLGQGLEFLIYFQGNSAPDKSGLPSDRFSAERTGGSVSTLTIQRTQQEDSAVYLCASGERGYGTDTQYFGPGTRLTVL.

The chain couples TRBV28 to TRBJ2-7; D unclear. CDR1 and CDR2 from the germline V gene are MDHEN and SYDVKM. The CDR3 length is 14 residues. V gave up 6 bases and J gave up 3 bases, with 15 bases separating them. The CDR3 sequence is CASSYLDQDYEQYF. The CDR3 DNA is TGTGCCAGCAGCTACCTAGACCAGGACTACGAGCAGTACTTC.

The chain is built from TRBV29-1 and TRBJ2-5, with TRBD1 identical over 9 bases. The CDR3 sequence is 15 residues long. Germline V gene data show CDR1 as SQVTM and CDR2 as ANQGSEA. V trimming: 2 bases; J trimming: 5 bases; junction bases outside the gene matches: 9. The CDR3 nucleotides are TGCAGCGTTGAATCTTGGTACAGGGGGCTGGAGACCCAGTACTTC. Translation: CSVESWYRGLETQYF. The full variable domain, rest sourced from reference TRBV29-1 and TRBJ2-5, is SAVISQKPSRDICQRGTSLTIQCQVDSQVTMMFWYRQQPGQSLTLIATANQGSEATYESGFVIDKFPISRPNLTFSTLTVSNMSPEDSSIYLCSVESWYRGLETQYFGPGTRLLVL.

The chain is built from TRBV27 and TRBJ2-5, with 7 positions matching TRBD1. Germline V gene lookup returns CDR1 MNHEY and CDR2 SMNVEV (reference sequence). V shed 2 bases, J shed 1 base, and the junction held 4 bases outside the gene matches. The length of the CDR3 is 15 residues. CDR3 amino acids: CASSLPGDSQETQYF. Written as DNA, the CDR3 is TGTGCCAGCAGTTTACCCGGGGACAGCCAAGAGACCCAGTACTTC.

CDR3 in amino acids: CASSIDSGRYYEQYF. CDR3 DNA sequence: TGTGCCAGCAGTATCGACTCCGGACGCTACTACGAGCAGTACTTC. The chain couples TRBV6-6 to TRBJ2-7; no firm D call. The germline V gene encodes CDR1 MNHNY and CDR2 SVGAGI (reference sequence). V lost 5 bases to trimming and J lost 3 bases, with 17 bases between them. The CDR3 runs to 15 residues.

This clonotype turned up a few times. This chain connects TRBV7-2 to TRBJ1-4, with unresolved D. Trimming removed 2 bases at V and 0 bases at J, with 7 bases between. The CDR3 is 15 amino acids. The germline V gene has CDR1 SGHTA and CDR2 FQGNSA. CDR3 nucleotide sequence: TGTGCCAGCAGCTTAAACGGACCAACTAATGAAAAACTGTTTTTT. As protein: CASSLNGPTNEKLFF.

This clonotype was seen only a few times. V and J are TRBV6-5 and TRBJ2-2; D is unclear. CDR1 and CDR2 (germline): MNHEY, SVGAGI. Trimming cost V 2 bases and J 4 bases, with 11 bases left between them. There are 15 residues in the CDR3. This CDR3 reads CASSYRVHSTGELFF. Written as DNA, the CDR3 is TGTGCCAGCAGTTACAGGGTTCATTCCACCGGGGAGCTGTTTTTT.

This clonotype has more than one count but fewer than ten. The chain is built from TRBV7-6 and TRBJ1-4, with a tentative D call TRBD1 (5 bases). The ends were cut back, 5 bases at V and 8 bases at J, with 18 bases in the middle. The CDR3 has 15 residues. Germline V CDR1 and CDR2: SGHVS, FNYEAQ. The CDR3 region has the DNA TGTGCCAGCAGCCAGGATTGGGGACTCGAGGAAAAACTGTTTTTT. It yields the protein CASSQDWGLEEKLFF.

This rearrangement joins TRBV10-3 to TRBJ2-5, with D perhaps assigned TRBD1 or TRBD2 (5 bases each). Near its end, the DNA agrees better with TRBJ2-7, so the J call may be wrong. The CDR3 spans 16 residues. Germline V gives CDR1 ENHRY, CDR2 SYGVKD. The DNA for the CDR3 is TGTGCCATCAGTGAGTCCTTCCGGGACGGAGCCTACGAGCAGTACTTC. Its translation is CAISESFRDGAYEQYF.

The chain joins TRBV25-1 to TRBJ2-1; 13 bases map to TRBD2. V trimming: 4 bases; J trimming: 15 bases; junction bases outside the gene matches: 9. This CDR3 contains 14 residues. Per the germline V gene, CDR1 is MGHDK and CDR2 is SYGVNS. Here the CDR3 DNA reads TGTGCCAGCAGTGGATCCGGGACTAGCGGGATCCTGTTCTTC. Amino acid sequence: CASSGSGTSGILFF.

The rearrangement uses TRBV20-1 and TRBJ2-1; 10 bases fit TRBD2. Unmatched junction bases numbered 6, after V lost 1 base and J lost 0 bases. Germline lookup yields CDR1 DFQATT and CDR2 SNEGSKA (reference sequence). The CDR3 runs to 17 residues. This CDR3 reads CSARATSGALSYNEQFF. The CDR3 nucleotides are TGCAGTGCTAGAGCCACTAGCGGGGCCCTCTCCTACAATGAGCAGTTCTTC.

V and J are TRBV15 and TRBJ1-4; no reliable D call. Germline assignment: CDR1 LNHNV and CDR2 YYDKDF (reference sequence). The CDR3 extends over 13 amino acids. The V end lost 1 base, the J end lost 8 bases, and 8 bases lay between the germline ends. CDR3 region: CATSRGSVEKLFF. For the CDR3, the DNA is TGTGCCACCAGCAGAGGGTCAGTGGAAAAACTGTTTTTT. The variable domain in full, with the rest retrieved from reference TRBV15 and TRBJ1-4, is DAMVIQNPRYQVTQFGKPVTLSCSQTLNHNVMYWYQQKSSQAPKLLFHYYDKDFNNEADTPDNFQSRRPNTSFCFLDIRSPGLGDTAMYLCATSRGSVEKLFFGSGTQLSVL.

V is TRBV20-1 and J is TRBJ1-4, with a weak D call TRBD1 (6 bases). Trimming took off 8 bases at V and 3 bases at J, with 19 bases between the two ends. Germline V gene data show CDR1 as DFQATT and CDR2 as SNEGSKA (reference sequence). The CDR3 is 15 amino acids. The chain's CDR3 is CSSRQSGAPNEKLFF. In DNA, the CDR3 is TGCAGTTCCAGACAATCGGGGGCGCCTAATGAAAAACTGTTTTTT.

V is TRBV6-2 or TRBV6-3 and J is TRBJ1-1; no reliable D call. Germline V gene data show CDR1 as MNHEY and CDR2 as SVGEGT. The CDR3 is 13 residues long. V shed 6 bases and J shed 5 bases, with 13 bases lying between them. The CDR3 spells CASRPSVGTEAFF. The CDR3 DNA follows: TGTGCCAGCAGACCCTCAGTAGGGACTGAAGCTTTCTTT.

This rearrangement joins TRBV28 to TRBJ1-4, with 9 bases that match TRBD1. Germline V gene data show CDR1 as MDHEN and CDR2 as SYDVKM. V shed 5 bases, J shed 8 bases, and the junction held 6 bases outside the gene matches. The CDR3 extends over 14 amino acids. The CDR3 region has the DNA TGTGCCAGCAGTAAACAGGGGGCGGTGGAAAAACTGTTTTTT. This encodes CASSKQGAVEKLFF.

This chain connects TRBV2 to TRBJ2-7, with 16 positions matching TRBD2. The CDR3 totals 16 residues. Germline lookup yields CDR1 SNHLY and CDR2 FYNNEI. V lost 2 bases to trimming and J lost 10 bases; unmatched junction nucleotides: 8. CDR3 sequence: CASSERGTSGRVQQYF. In DNA form, the CDR3 reads TGTGCCAGCAGTGAAAGGGGGACTAGCGGGAGGGTCCAACAGTACTTC.